This T cell receptor beta chain was recorded in a study of T-cell memory formation after mild COVID-19. Study-level information: TCR clusters mostly belonged to single donors.

The CDR3 has 14 residues. Germline V gives CDR1 MGHRA, CDR2 YSYEKL. Trimming removed 4 bases from V and 8 bases from J, with 15 bases in between. Study-wide findings and caveats: Some clones that responded turned up in pre-infection memory, which suggests that cross-reactive memory joined in. Among clones peaking at day 37 in the second wave, SARS-CoV-2 specificity remained unconfirmed.

The authors produced TCR alpha and TCR beta cDNA libraries with sample barcodes and UMIs by 5'RACE using constant-segment primers. From the 5' RACE reads, TCRdb called clonotypes with MiXCR, one entry per CDR3 protein. The data contain 90,000 to 120,000 distinct CDR3 sequences, 13% to 15% of them singletons. On this clonotype itself: Its antigen is unidentified.

The origin of this receptor is a man aged 18 to 30 who had mild COVID-19 (a few samples of this study predate the infection). Cell type and time point are not known. The sequencing sample was made of PBMCs or a T cell subset sorted from them (not recorded which). The chain uses TRBV4-1 and TRBJ2-1; D might be TRBD1 (7 bases). The CDR3 region is CASSLRQGEDEQFF. The DNA for the CDR3 is TGCGCCAGCAGCCTACGTCAGGGGGAGGATGAGCAGTTCTTC.